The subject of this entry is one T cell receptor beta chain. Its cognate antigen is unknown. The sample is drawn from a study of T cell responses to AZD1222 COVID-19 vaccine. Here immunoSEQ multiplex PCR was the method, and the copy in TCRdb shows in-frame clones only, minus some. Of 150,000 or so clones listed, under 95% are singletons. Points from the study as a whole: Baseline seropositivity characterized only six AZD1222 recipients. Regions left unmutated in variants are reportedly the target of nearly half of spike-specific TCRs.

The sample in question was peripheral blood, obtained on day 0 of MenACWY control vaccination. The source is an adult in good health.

The CDR3 spells CASSQDKFGTGSRKLFF. CDR3 DNA sequence: TGCGCCAGCAGCCAAGATAAATTCGGGACAGGGTCACGCAAACTGTTTTTT. The chain uses TRBV4-1 and TRBJ1-4, with 9 bases fitting TRBD1. The CDR3 contains 17 residues. Germline V CDR1 and CDR2: MGHRA, YSYEKL. V trimming: 0 bases; J trimming: 11 bases; junction bases outside the gene matches: 13.